Shown below are 25 T cell receptor beta chains from a single sample sequenced in a study of blood T cell repertoires in COVID-19. The table came from immunoSEQ multiplex PCR; TCRdb's copy has only in-frame clones and leaves some out. Altogether 500,000 to 600,000 clones are present, about 88% being singletons, with the ten largest covering roughly 8.3%. Input material: peripheral blood. The receptors were gathered from a woman in her forties or fifties with COVID-19, enrolled during active disease.

This chain joins TRBV6-5 and TRBJ2-7, with TRBD1 matching 8 bases. This CDR3 comprises 15 residues. Germline values: CDR1 MNHEY, CDR2 SVGAGI. V shed 0 bases, J shed 6 bases, and the junction held 7 bases outside the gene matches. The CDR3 coding sequence is TGTGCCAGCAGTTACTCGGTGGCCGGGACAGGCGAGCAGTACTTC. Amino acids: CASSYSVAGTGEQYF.

The chain is built from TRBV5-1 and TRBJ1-4, with a weak D call TRBD1 (5 bases). Looked up from germline, CDR1 is SGHRS and CDR2 is YFSETQ. This CDR3 region has 13 residues. Trimming left V 7 bases short and J 8 bases short, with 15 bases between. In DNA, the CDR3 is TGCGCCAGCTCCAGGGCTCGAGAGGAAAAACTGTTTTTT. This gives the protein CASSRAREEKLFF.

This clone was counted only a few times. The CDR3 region is CASSIRQDNQPQHF. In DNA form, the CDR3 reads TGTGCCAGTAGTATCCGACAGGATAATCAGCCCCAGCATTTT. This chain connects TRBV19 to TRBJ1-5, with TRBD1 as a possible D gene (6 bases). V lost 3 bases, J lost 4 bases, and 10 bases lay in between. The CDR3 extends over 14 amino acids. From germline, CDR1 is LNHDA and CDR2 SQIVND (reference sequence). Supplemented by reference TRBV19 and TRBJ1-5, the full variable domain reads DGGITQSPKYLFRKEGQNVTLSCEQNLNHDAMYWYRQDPGQGLRLIYYSQIVNDFQKGDIAEGYSVSREKKESFPLTVTSAQKNPTAFYLCASSIRQDNQPQHFGDGTRLSIL.

This chain links TRBV4-1 with TRBJ1-2, with D unclear. The CDR3 is made up of 12 amino acids. Trimming left V 4 bases short and J 6 bases short, with 9 bases between. CDR1 and CDR2 from the germline V gene are MGHRA and YSYEKL. CDR3 nucleotide sequence: TGCGCCAGCAGCCCCTTGGGAGATGGCTACACCTTC. This translates into CASSPLGDGYTF.

V gene TRBV5-1 combines with J gene TRBJ1-1; D is unclear. The V gene's germline CDR1 is SGHRS and CDR2 YFSETQ. V was cut by 4 bases and J by 7 bases, with 20 bases left in between. The CDR3 extends over 15 amino acids. The CDR3 DNA is TGCGCCAGCAGCGGAAGACGGCGGTCTTTGAATGAAGCTTTCTTT. Protein product: CASSGRRRSLNEAFF. Full variable domain (missing parts from reference TRBV5-1 and TRBJ1-1): KAGVTQTPRYLIKTRGQQVTLSCSPISGHRSVSWYQQTPGQGLQFLFEYFSETQRNKGNFPGRFSGRQFSNSRSEMNVSTLELGDSALYLCASSGRRRSLNEAFFGQGTRLTVV.

This clone was recorded only once. The rearrangement joins TRBV11-3 to TRBJ2-1; the match to TRBD1 covers 8 bases. Looked up from germline, CDR1 is SGHNT and CDR2 is YENEEA. Trimming took 0 bases from V and 8 from J; bases not matched to a gene: 3. CDR3 length: 14 amino acids. DNA of the CDR3: TGTGCCAGCAGCTTAGATCACAGGGGGGATGAGCAGTTCTTC. Amino acid sequence: CASSLDHRGDEQFF.

This chain connects TRBV19 to TRBJ1-5; unclear D gene. The length of the CDR3 is 14 residues. Trimming shortened V by 2 bases and J by 3 bases, and 8 bases separated the two germline ends. Germline CDR1 LNHDA, CDR2 SQIVND (reference sequence). CDR3 loop: CASSITSVNQPQHF. The DNA for the CDR3 is TGTGCCAGTAGTATAACGTCAGTCAATCAGCCCCAGCATTTT.

The gene calls are TRBV7-7 and TRBJ1-3, with 7 bases identical to TRBD1. This CDR3 is 14 amino acids long. Per germline, CDR1 SSHAT and CDR2 FNYEAQ (reference sequence). The J segment lost 4 bases and the V segment lost 5 bases, leaving 5 bases of the junction unmatched. CDR3 amino acids: CASSPTGLGNTIYF. In DNA, the CDR3 is TGTGCCAGCAGCCCGACAGGGTTAGGAAACACCATATATTTT.

The chain combines TRBV12-3 or TRBV12-4 with TRBJ1-5; the D is unclear. V was shortened by 3 bases and J by 12 bases, with 9 bases between the two germline ends. The CDR3 loop spans 11 amino acids. The CDR3 sequence is CASSFTTHQHF. Written as DNA, the CDR3 is TGTGCCAGCAGTTTTACTACCCACCAGCATTTT.

This sequence joins TRBV4-1 and TRBJ2-3; weak D call: TRBD2 (5 bases). CDR1 is MGHRA, CDR2 YSYEKL, per germline. CDR3 length equals 13 residues. The V end lost 0 bases, the J end lost 9 bases, and 10 bases lay between the germline ends. The CDR3 DNA is TGCGCCAGCAGCCAAGAACGGGGAAGGACGCAGTATTTT. It yields the protein CASSQERGRTQYF.

This clone was seen only once. This sequence joins TRBV10-3 and TRBJ1-4; D is uncertain. This CDR3 comprises 16 residues. Germline V gene lookup returns CDR1 ENHRY and CDR2 SYGVKD. V was clipped by 3 bases and J by 0 bases, with 11 bases between them. The chain's CDR3 is CAISDVRSATNEKLFF. The CDR3 region has the DNA TGTGCCATCAGTGACGTCCGGAGTGCAACTAATGAAAAACTGTTTTTT.

The V and J genes are TRBV30 and TRBJ1-2; TRBD1 aligns across 11 bases. CDR1 is GTSNPN, CDR2 SVGIG, per germline (reference sequence). The CDR3 extends over 13 amino acids. The trim removed 6 bases at V and 7 bases at J, leaving 7 bases unmatched. CDR3 coding DNA: TGTGCCTGCTCCGGACAGGGGGCAAGTGGCTACACCTTC. Translating it yields CACSGQGASGYTF. Variable domain in full (rest from reference TRBV30 and TRBJ1-2): SQTIHQWPATLVQPVGSPLSLECTVEGTSNPNLYWYRQAAGRGLQLLFYSVGIGQISSEVPQNLSASRPQDRQFILSSKKLLLSDSGFYLCACSGQGASGYTFGSGTRLTVV.

The chain has TRBV18 and TRBJ2-3; 8 bases are a match to TRBD2. The CDR3 runs 14 residues. CDR1 is KGHSH and CDR2 is LQKENI in the germline V gene. Germline trimming cut 6 bases from V and 4 bases from J; bases unmatched to any gene: 6. This chain's CDR3 is CASSPGLVADTQYF. Written as DNA, the CDR3 is TGTGCCAGCTCTCCGGGACTAGTCGCAGATACGCAGTATTTT.

The chain has TRBV7-9 and TRBJ2-1; no clear D gene. Germline values: CDR1 SEHNR, CDR2 FQNEAQ (reference sequence). The CDR3 length is 14 residues. V was shortened by 5 bases and J by 7 bases, with 15 bases between the two germline ends. This CDR3 reads CASSLSWQLNEQFF. DNA for the CDR3: TGTGCCAGCAGCCTCTCCTGGCAGTTAAATGAGCAGTTCTTC.

This sequence joins TRBV27 and TRBJ1-2; the match to TRBD1 covers 9 bases. J gave up 6 bases and V 5 bases, and 10 bases lay outside the gene matches. This CDR3 comprises 15 residues. Germline V CDR1 and CDR2: MNHEY, SMNVEV (reference sequence). DNA for the CDR3: TGTGCCAGCAGTAACCCGGCACAGGGGGCCGATGGCTACACCTTC. Translated: CASSNPAQGADGYTF.

The chain is built from TRBV12-3 or TRBV12-4 and TRBJ2-1, with 7 bases lining up with TRBD1. The V and J ends lost 6 bases and 10 bases, in that order; junction bases with no gene match: 6. This CDR3 comprises 12 residues. CDR3 in DNA: TGTGCCAGCAGGTCAGGGGGTTTAGAGCAGTTCTTC. Protein product: CASRSGGLEQFF.

The chain couples TRBV27 to TRBJ2-7; D not certain. V was clipped by 4 bases and J by 5 bases, with 18 bases between them. CDR3 size: 15 residues. The germline CDR1 and CDR2 sequences are MNHEY and SMNVEV (reference sequence). CDR3 coding DNA: TGTGCCAGCAGTTCTCGGTCCCAAAAACGCCACGAGCAGTACTTC. Its protein is CASSSRSQKRHEQYF.

The chain joins TRBV5-1 to TRBJ2-3; 7 nucleotides match TRBD2. The V segment lost 6 bases and the J segment 4 bases; nucleotides outside the gene matches: 14. There are 16 residues in the CDR3. Germline V gene data show CDR1 as SGHRS and CDR2 as YFSETQ. CDR3 DNA sequence: TGCGCCAGCACCAAAAGGTCCGGCGGGGGTCCAGATACGCAGTATTTT. Translation gives CASTKRSGGGPDTQYF.

V usage is TRBV12-3 or TRBV12-4 and J usage is TRBJ2-1; D perhaps matches TRBD2 (5 bases). The CDR3 length is 12 residues. Trimming removed 4 bases from V and 7 bases from J, with 8 bases in between. In DNA, the CDR3 is TGTGCCAGCAGTTCGGGGATTAATGAGCAGTTCTTC. Protein: CASSSGINEQFF.

The chain is built from TRBV4-1 and TRBJ1-5; unclear D gene. Trimming took off 4 bases at V and 5 bases at J, with 9 bases between the two ends. Germline loops: CDR1 MGHRA, CDR2 YSYEKL. The CDR3 runs 13 residues. The CDR3, as DNA: TGCGCCAGCAGCCTCCAGGAAGATCAGCCCCAGCATTTT. The encoded protein is CASSLQEDQPQHF.

The chain carries TRBV5-6 and TRBJ2-7; 7 positions match TRBD2. The germline V gene encodes CDR1 SGHDT and CDR2 YYEEEE. CDR3 length equals 12 residues. The junction had 8 bases not matched to a gene; V was cut back by 7 bases and J by 7 bases. The CDR3 coding sequence is TGTGCCAGCGTTGGATGGCGGGGGGAGCAGTACTTC. Its protein is CASVGWRGEQYF.

The CDR3 nucleotides are TGTGCCAGCAGTGAAGCTAGGCTAGCTACCTACAATGAGCAGTTCTTC. Protein product: CASSEARLATYNEQFF. The chain has TRBV6-1 and TRBJ2-1; a weak D match, TRBD2 (5 bases). Germline V lookup: CDR1 MNHNS, CDR2 SASEGT. V shed 0 bases and J shed 2 bases, with 11 bases lying between them. The CDR3 runs to 16 residues.

The chain is built from TRBV19 and TRBJ2-1; TRBD1 agrees at 11 bases. This CDR3 is 14 amino acids long. Germline CDR1 and CDR2: LNHDA and SQIVND (reference sequence). V was pared by 8 bases and J by 7 bases, with 7 bases of the junction left unmatched. Here the CDR3 reads CASVPGQGVNEQFF. The CDR3 DNA follows: TGTGCCAGTGTGCCGGGACAGGGGGTAAATGAGCAGTTCTTC.

The chain combines TRBV12-5 with TRBJ2-7; D unclear. The CDR3 totals 12 residues. Germline loops: CDR1 LGHNT, CDR2 FRNRAP. Between the trimmed V and J ends, which lost 3 bases and 4 bases, there was a span of 7 bases. The CDR3 reads CASGFRTYEQYF. CDR3 nucleotide sequence: TGTGCTAGTGGTTTTAGAACTTACGAGCAGTACTTC.

This chain joins TRBV3-1 (or the pseudogene TRBV3-2) and TRBJ1-6; D is unclear. The CDR3 consists of 14 residues. Deletions cut 4 bases from V and 8 bases from J, with 12 bases between. CDR1 is LGHDT, CDR2 YNNKEL, per germline (reference sequence). CDR3 loop: CASSPEDSDSPLHF. The CDR3 coding sequence is TGTGCCAGCAGCCCCGAAGACTCGGATTCACCCCTCCACTTT.